A single sample is the source of the 32 T cell receptor beta chains below, sequenced in a study of identical twins. TCRdb fed the 5' RACE reads into MiXCR, producing one record per CDR3 protein. The sample lists about 720,000 distinct CDR3 sequences; 8.6% were seen once. The same data also went into a second study, on yellow fever vaccine responses in identical twins.

The specimen sequenced was PBMCs. The receptors here all came from a woman younger than 30 in good health.

This clonotype has a handful of counts. This chain links TRBV4-3 with TRBJ2-2, with 10 bases that match TRBD1. V gave up 0 bases and J gave up 0 bases; unmatched junction bases: 4. Germline V CDR1 and CDR2: LGHNA, YSLEER. The CDR3 has 18 amino acids. The CDR3 protein is CASSQDTTGGSNTGELFF. CDR3 DNA: TGCGCCAGCAGCCAAGATACGACAGGGGGCTCGAACACCGGGGAGCTGTTTTTT.

This clonotype has ten or more counts. This chain uses TRBV4-1 with TRBJ2-1; D gene uncertain. The CDR3 sequence is 15 residues long. Between the trimmed V and J ends, which lost 4 bases and 7 bases, there was a span of 17 bases. CDR1 and CDR2 (germline): MGHRA, YSYEKL. CDR3 in amino acids: CASSPPAFTRNEQFF. The CDR3 DNA is TGCGCCAGCAGCCCACCCGCCTTCACCCGGAATGAGCAGTTCTTC.

This clonotype was detected ten times or more. The V call is TRBV7-2, the J call TRBJ2-1; 9 nucleotides match TRBD2. Germline V gene data show CDR1 as SGHTA and CDR2 as FQGNSA. CDR3 length: 15 residues. V was clipped by 5 bases and J by 5 bases; unmatched bases: 7. The CDR3 here is CASSTRLAANNEQFF. As DNA, the CDR3 is TGTGCCAGCAGCACCCGACTAGCGGCAAACAATGAGCAGTTCTTC.

This chain connects TRBV20-1 to TRBJ2-5; tentatively, D is TRBD1 (5 bases). The V end lost 3 bases, the J end lost 1 base, and 15 bases lay between the germline ends. This CDR3 contains 15 residues. Germline CDR1 reads DFQATT; CDR2 reads SNEGSKA (reference sequence). The CDR3 spells CSASRTTGLQETQYF. Written as DNA, the CDR3 is TGCAGTGCTAGCCGAACTACAGGCCTCCAAGAGACCCAGTACTTC.

In this sample, this clonotype turned up many times. J is TRBJ2-3 and V is TRBV11-2; no firm D call. CDR1 is SGHAT, CDR2 FQNNGV, per germline. The CDR3 runs 13 residues. Trimming removed 5 bases from V and 3 bases from J, with 9 bases in between. CDR3 sequence reads: CASSQRWTDTQYF. DNA for the CDR3: TGTGCCAGCAGCCAACGCTGGACAGATACGCAGTATTTT.

The J gene is TRBJ2-1, the V gene TRBV7-9; 12 bases align to TRBD2. The CDR3 has 17 amino acids. Germline CDR1 reads SEHNR; CDR2 reads FQNEAQ (reference sequence). V shed 2 bases, J shed 6 bases, and the junction held 8 bases outside the gene matches. CDR3 DNA: TGTGCCAGCAGCTTAACCCGACTAGCGGGAGACCCCAATGAGCAGTTCTTC. Encoded protein: CASSLTRLAGDPNEQFF.

This clonotype has at least ten counts. V is TRBV12-3 or TRBV12-4 and J is TRBJ2-1, with D perhaps TRBD1 or TRBD2 (6 bases each). The CDR3 covers 14 residues. Trimming took off 3 bases at V and 8 bases at J, with 14 bases between the two ends. The CDR3 loop is CASSLMGGAYEQFF. For the CDR3, the DNA is TGTGCCAGCAGTTTGATGGGGGGCGCGTATGAGCAGTTCTTC.

This clonotype was found many times. The chain employs TRBV5-1 and TRBJ2-7; weak D call: TRBD2 (5 bases). Germline CDR1 and CDR2: SGHRS and YFSETQ. This CDR3 spans 14 amino acids. Trimming left V 6 bases short and J 3 bases short, with 16 bases between. CDR3 sequence: CASTPGTAHYEQYF. As DNA, the CDR3 is TGCGCCAGCACGCCGGGAACTGCTCACTACGAGCAGTACTTC.

This clonotype was detected only a few times. J is TRBJ2-7 and V is TRBV15; the D gene could be TRBD1 or TRBD2 (6 bases each). Trimming cost V 5 bases and J 2 bases, with 16 bases left between them. The CDR3 loop spans 15 amino acids. Germline CDR1 is LNHNV and CDR2 is YYDKDF (reference sequence). CDR3 amino acids: CATSPPRGVTYEQYF. CDR3 nucleotides: TGTGCCACCAGCCCTCCAAGGGGGGTTACCTACGAGCAGTACTTC.

This clonotype was recorded at least ten times. The V and J genes are TRBV6-5 and TRBJ2-7, with a possible D match to TRBD2 (6 bases). CDR3 size: 14 residues. The V gene's germline CDR1 is MNHEY and CDR2 SVGAGI. V lost 6 bases to trimming and J lost 2 bases, with 14 bases between them. The CDR3 region is CASSYGGTTYEQYF. For the CDR3, the DNA is TGTGCCAGCAGCTACGGCGGGACCACCTACGAGCAGTACTTC.

This clonotype was observed a few times. The V call is TRBV10-2, the J call TRBJ2-1; D is tentatively TRBD1 or TRBD2 (5 bases each). Trimming removed 5 bases from V and 3 bases from J, with 14 bases in between. Germline loops: CDR1 WSHSY, CDR2 SAAADI. The CDR3 totals 15 residues. The CDR3 nucleotides are TGCGCCAGCAGTTCCAGTTTGGGGGTCTACAATGAGCAGTTCTTC. It is translated as CASSSSLGVYNEQFF.

This clonotype was counted between two and nine times. CDR3 nucleotide sequence: TGTGCCAGCAGTTACACAGGGACCTACGAGCAGTACTTC. Its translation is CASSYTGTYEQYF. V gene TRBV6-5 combines with J gene TRBJ2-7; D possibly corresponds to TRBD1 (6 bases). The CDR3 runs to 13 residues. In germline, CDR1 is MNHEY, CDR2 SVGAGI. V was shortened by 2 bases and J by 2 bases, with 7 bases between the two germline ends.

The chain uses TRBV11-1 and TRBJ2-2; D is undetermined. Germline V gene data show CDR1 as SGHAT and CDR2 as FQDESV (reference sequence). Trimming removed 2 bases from V and 6 bases from J, with 19 bases in between. CDR3 length: 17 residues. CDR3 region: CASSLIRPTVIAGELFF. In DNA form, the CDR3 reads TGTGCCAGCAGCTTAATCCGCCCTACGGTTATCGCCGGGGAGCTGTTTTTT. Complete variable domain (other parts from reference TRBV11-1 and TRBJ2-2): EAEVAQSPRYKITEKSQAVAFWCDPISGHATLYWYRQILGQGPELLVQFQDESVVDDSQLPKDRFSAERLKGVDSTLKIQPAELGDSAMYLCASSLIRPTVIAGELFFGEGSRLTVL.

J is TRBJ2-5 and V is TRBV7-8, with 8 bases fitting TRBD2. Germline trimming cut 1 base from V and 2 bases from J; bases unmatched to any gene: 3. This CDR3 has 15 amino acids. Looked up from germline, CDR1 is SGHVS and CDR2 is FQNEAQ. CDR3 in DNA: TGTGCCAGCAGCTTAGTCGGGGGGGATCAAGAGACCCAGTACTTC. It translates to CASSLVGGDQETQYF.

This CDR3 is CASSQTGTGVREQYF. The CDR3 nucleotides read TGTGCCAGCAGTCAAACCGGGACAGGTGTCCGGGAGCAGTACTTC. The chain couples TRBV2 to TRBJ2-7; 8 positions match TRBD1. The germline V gene encodes CDR1 SNHLY and CDR2 FYNNEI. The CDR3 is 15 amino acids. J gave up 7 bases and V 5 bases, and 13 bases lay outside the gene matches.

This clonotype was seen a few times. V and J are TRBV5-6 and TRBJ2-5; D might be TRBD1 (6 bases). The germline V gene has CDR1 SGHDT and CDR2 YYEEEE. This CDR3 comprises 16 residues. V lost 0 bases and J lost 4, with 16 bases in between. CDR3 sequence reads: CASSLVGGQGRETQYF. The CDR3 DNA follows: TGTGCCAGCAGCTTGGTTGGGGGACAAGGACGAGAGACCCAGTACTTC.

This clonotype has at least ten counts. V usage is TRBV4-3 and J usage is TRBJ2-6, with TRBD1 as a possible D gene (5 bases). V was clipped by 0 bases and J by 0 bases, with 15 bases between them. The germline CDR1 and CDR2 sequences are LGHNA and YSLEER. The CDR3 totals 19 residues. As DNA, the CDR3 is TGCGCCAGCAGCCAAGATGGGGCCGAAAAATCCTCTGGGGCCAACGTCCTGACTTTC. It translates to CASSQDGAEKSSGANVLTF.

CDR3: CASSYGQVSNQPQHF. As DNA, the CDR3 is TGTGCCAGCAGTTACGGACAGGTTAGCAATCAGCCCCAGCATTTT. The gene calls are TRBV6-2 or TRBV6-3 and TRBJ1-5; TRBD1 agrees at 7 bases. The trim removed 2 bases at V and 0 bases at J, leaving 1 base unmatched. The CDR3 is 15 amino acids. CDR1 and CDR2 (germline): MNHEY, SVGEGT.

Worth noting for this clonotype: This may come from a read error, since a much larger clone is one base off. This chain joins TRBV10-3 and TRBJ2-7, with D perhaps TRBD1 or TRBD2 (5 bases each). Germline V gene sequence: CDR1 ENHRY, CDR2 SYGVKD. V lost 8 bases to trimming and J lost 2 bases, with 31 bases between them. The CDR3 is 19 amino acids. The CDR3: CAIVNSQATGTGMPYEQYF. CDR3 nucleotide sequence: TGTGCCATCGTAAACAGTCAGGCAACAGGAACGGGAATGCCCTACGAGCAGTACTTC.

This clonotype was detected only a few times. The rearrangement uses TRBV7-9 and TRBJ2-7; D may be TRBD2 (6 bases). The ends were cut back, 4 bases at V and 3 bases at J, with 19 bases in the middle. Germline V gene lookup returns CDR1 SEHNR and CDR2 FQNEAQ (reference sequence). The CDR3 runs 16 residues. This CDR3 is CASSSRTGTELYEQYF. CDR3 in DNA: TGTGCCAGCAGCTCGCGAACCGGGACTGAGCTCTACGAGCAGTACTTC.

This clonotype was detected a few times. The chain has TRBV6-2 or TRBV6-3 and TRBJ2-7; the D gene could be TRBD1 or TRBD2 (5 bases each). The CDR3 consists of 14 residues. Trimming shortened V by 6 bases and J by 3 bases, and 15 bases separated the two germline ends. Germline CDR1 is MNHEY and CDR2 is SVGEGT. CDR3 coding DNA: TGTGCCAGCAGCAACTGGGACCTTAGCTACGAGCAGTACTTC. Encoded protein: CASSNWDLSYEQYF.

This clonotype was seen ten or more times. Here the CDR3 reads CASSQGQNTGELFF. The CDR3 DNA is TGTGCCAGCAGCCAAGGACAGAACACCGGGGAGCTGTTTTTT. The V and J genes are TRBV3-1 and TRBJ2-2; D gene ambiguous. The germline V gene encodes CDR1 LGHDT and CDR2 YNNKEL (reference sequence). Trimming left V 1 base short and J 1 base short, with 4 bases between. This CDR3 comprises 14 residues. The entire variable domain, with the rest obtained from reference TRBV3-1 and TRBJ2-2, is as follows: DTAVSQTPKYLVTQMGNDKSIKCEQNLGHDTMYWYKQDSKKFLKIMFSYNNKELIINETVPNRFSPKSPDKAHLNLHINSLELGDSAVYFCASSQGQNTGELFFGEGSRLTVL.

The chain links TRBV6-1 to TRBJ2-7; D possibly uses TRBD1 or TRBD2 (5 bases each). Trimming pared 2 bases from V and 4 bases from J, leaving 18 bases between. Germline CDR1 is MNHNS and CDR2 is SASEGT. The CDR3 runs 16 residues. CDR3 sequence (DNA): TGTGCCAGCAGTGAAATAAGGGTTCGGGGCCCTTACGAGCAGTACTTC. This gives the protein CASSEIRVRGPYEQYF.

In this sample, this clonotype turned up many times. The rearrangement links TRBV4-3 to TRBJ2-2; the D is unclear. The CDR3 consists of 14 residues. V lost 1 base and J lost 4, with 7 bases in between. Germline V gives CDR1 LGHNA, CDR2 YSLEER. This chain's CDR3 is CASSQGRATGELFF. The CDR3 DNA is TGCGCCAGCAGCCAAGGTCGCGCCACCGGGGAGCTGTTTTTT.

J is TRBJ2-3 and V is TRBV2; D possibly corresponds to TRBD2 (5 bases). This CDR3 is built from 14 residues. V lost 8 bases and J lost 1, with 13 bases in between. The germline V gene encodes CDR1 SNHLY and CDR2 FYNNEI. The CDR3 protein is CASGTGLGTDTQYF. The CDR3 nucleotides are TGTGCCAGCGGAACCGGACTGGGCACAGATACGCAGTATTTT.

The V call is TRBV10-2, the J call TRBJ1-2, with a weak D call TRBD1 (5 bases). CDR1 and CDR2 from the germline V gene are WSHSY and SAAADI. V lost 8 bases, J lost 5 bases, and 21 bases lay in between. The CDR3 is 15 residues long. CDR3 loop: CASSKVREGLYGYTF. CDR3 coding DNA: TGCGCCAGCTCCAAGGTCAGGGAAGGACTTTATGGCTACACCTTC.

This clonotype was seen ten or more times. This chain uses TRBV2 with TRBJ2-3, with a tentative D call TRBD1 (6 bases). The germline gives CDR1 SNHLY, CDR2 FYNNEI. V gave up 7 bases and J gave up 4 bases, with 18 bases separating them. The CDR3 runs to 15 residues. This CDR3 is CASIRIGTRADTQYF. CDR3 nucleotides: TGTGCCAGCATTCGTATCGGGACAAGGGCAGATACGCAGTATTTT.

This clonotype occurred a few times. The chain has TRBV20-1 and TRBJ2-5, with D possibly matching TRBD1 (6 bases). CDR1 and CDR2 (germline): DFQATT, SNEGSKA (reference sequence). The CDR3 loop spans 15 amino acids. Trimming pared 0 bases from V and 2 bases from J, leaving 13 bases between. The CDR3 reads CSARDALRGQETQYF. DNA of the CDR3: TGCAGTGCTAGAGATGCCCTGAGGGGGCAAGAGACCCAGTACTTC.

The sample holds many counts of this clonotype. The chain couples TRBV9 to TRBJ1-6; D gene ambiguous. Germline loops: CDR1 SGDLS, CDR2 YYNGEE. This CDR3 region has 14 residues. Trimming took 0 bases from V and 11 from J, leaving 12 bases between them. The chain's CDR3 is CASSVGRGETPLHF. In DNA, the CDR3 is TGTGCCAGCAGCGTAGGGCGCGGAGAGACACCCCTCCACTTT.

The CDR3 reads CASSGGTSGNTGELFF. The DNA for the CDR3 is TGTGCCAGCAGTGGGGGGACTAGCGGGAACACCGGGGAGCTGTTTTTT. This chain links TRBV12-3 or TRBV12-4 with TRBJ2-2; TRBD2 agrees at 11 bases. CDR3 size: 16 residues. V was pared by 5 bases and J by 1 base, with 3 bases of the junction left unmatched.

The sample holds a few counts of this clonotype. The chain uses TRBV29-1 and TRBJ1-1; possible D gene TRBD1, 6 bases. The V and J ends lost 3 bases and 10 bases respectively, with 18 bases between them. This CDR3 is 13 amino acids long. Germline loops: CDR1 SQVTM, CDR2 ANQGSEA. The CDR3 sequence: CSVDGGGKEVAFF. In nucleotides, the CDR3 is TGCAGCGTTGATGGAGGGGGGAAGGAGGTAGCTTTCTTT.

The J gene is TRBJ1-2, the V gene TRBV7-3; D is perhaps TRBD1 (6 bases). V shed 5 bases and J shed 2 bases, with 12 bases lying between them. From germline, CDR1 is SGHTA and CDR2 FQGTGA. The CDR3 runs to 14 residues. The CDR3 reads CASSRGGPNYGYTF. The CDR3 bases are TGTGCCAGCAGCCGAGGGGGTCCGAACTATGGCTACACCTTC.